These 30 T cell receptor beta chains originate from one sample sequenced in a study of tumor-infiltrating lymphocytes in primary liver carcinoma. Starting material for RNA and DNA co-extraction consisted of about 20-32 mg of unsorted bulk tissue. A primer matching the constant region was used to make TCR beta cDNA from 500 to 650 ng of total RNA. ARM-PCR, slightly modified, supplied the TCR beta libraries through three nested multiplex PCR rounds. Running roughly 10 cycles apiece, the first two PCR rounds relied on TRBV1-TRBV30 forward primers together with a C-beta reverse primer. Via MiXCR, TCRdb re-called the multiplex PCR reads, giving one row per CDR3 protein. The sample has 90,000 to 140,000 distinct CDR3 sequences, around 80% seen once; the top ten hold approximately 20%. Sequencing used liver tumor tissue from sampling region 3. Subset of the sample: tumor region T3, left-lateral pole. Receptors originate from a man aged 40-49 years with primary liver carcinoma and hepatitis B virus infection.

To note about this clonotype: The final CDR3 position lacks the conserved phenylalanine or tryptophan, pointing to a likely read error. The chain recombines TRBV30 with TRBJ1-5, with a weak D call TRBD1 (5 bases). The germline V gene has CDR1 GTSNPN and CDR2 SVGIG (reference sequence). This CDR3 has 13 amino acids. CDR3 in amino acids: CAWSTREDQPQHY. CDR3 coding DNA: TGTGCCTGGAGTACCAGGGAAGATCAGCCACAGCATTAT.

V gene TRBV28 combines with J gene TRBJ2-5; the match to TRBD2 covers 7 bases. The J segment lost 6 bases and the V segment lost 5 bases, leaving 9 bases of the junction unmatched. CDR3 length equals 14 residues. Germline assignment: CDR1 MDHEN and CDR2 SYDVKM. The CDR3 DNA is TGTGCCAGCAGTGGGGACTACCTCATGCAGACCCAGTACTTC. This encodes CASSGDYLMQTQYF.

The V gene is TRBV10-3, the J gene TRBJ1-1; D call uncertain. This CDR3 is built from 12 residues. Germline CDR1 is ENHRY and CDR2 is SYGVKD. The CDR3 sequence: CSISDPSTEAFF. The CDR3 DNA is TGTAGCATCAGTGACCCGTCCACTGAAGCTTTCTTT.

Comment on this clonotype: At one end the junction does not follow the germline gene, possibly because of a read error. In DNA form, the CDR3 reads TGTGCCAGCAGCTCTCCAGGGATTAGCGGGACCGAAAACATTCAGAACTTC. Translation gives CASSSPGISGTENIQNF. This chain uses TRBV11-1 with TRBJ2-4, with TRBD2 matching over 8 bases. Germline V gene sequence: CDR1 SGHAT, CDR2 FQDESV (reference sequence). The CDR3 contains 17 residues.

As concerns this clonotype: This CDR3 fails to terminate in the conserved phenylalanine or tryptophan, so it likely reflects a read error. No DNA is shown, since the ends of the CDR3 on it are uncertain; the CDR3 is the one TCRdb lists. The CDR3: CASSYTAGDLNEQFL. The chain has TRBV6-2 or TRBV6-3 and TRBJ2-1; TRBD2 is taken as the D call from the table, unchecked against the DNA. The CDR3 sequence runs 15 residues, both termini included. In germline, CDR1 is MNHEY, CDR2 SVGEGT.

This rearrangement joins TRBV20-1 to TRBJ1-5, with D perhaps matching TRBD1 (5 bases). There are 16 residues in the CDR3. From germline, CDR1 is DFQATT and CDR2 SNEGSKA (reference sequence). V lost 0 bases and J lost 3, with 15 bases in between. In DNA, the CDR3 is TGCAGTGCTAGAGATCCCGCGGAAGGACACAATCAGCCCCAGCATTTT. Translated: CSARDPAEGHNQPQHF.

V is TRBV21-1 and J is TRBJ1-1; the table gives TRBD1 as D, unverified against the DNA. TRBV21-1 has pseudogene status. There are 18 residues in the CDR3. The CDR3 sequence is CASNKRQDRGAENTEAFF. The CDR3 DNA sequence: TGTGCCAGCAACAAACGACAAGACAGGGGGGCCGAGAACACTGAAGCTTTCTTT.

This clonotype was recorded at least ten times. The gene calls are TRBV7-9 and TRBJ1-1, with D maybe TRBD1 (5 bases). The ends were cut back, 2 bases at V and 7 bases at J, with 11 bases in the middle. Germline lookup yields CDR1 SEHNR and CDR2 FQNEAQ (reference sequence). The CDR3 spans 13 residues. For the CDR3, the DNA is TGTGCCAGCAGCTTAAATAGGCAGGGTGAAGCTTTCTTT. Protein product: CASSLNRQGEAFF.

The chain couples TRBV7-9 to TRBJ2-5; D ambiguous. The germline V gene encodes CDR1 SEHNR and CDR2 FQNEAQ (reference sequence). Trimming took 5 bases from V and 8 from J, leaving 21 bases between them. CDR3 length: 15 residues. CDR3 loop: CASSHESILRDTQYF. DNA of the CDR3: TGTGCCAGCAGCCATGAGTCCATACTGCGAGATACCCAGTACTTC.

On this clonotype itself: In this CDR3 the conserved last residue, phenylalanine or tryptophan, is missing, so a read error is likely. The chain combines TRBV12-3 or TRBV12-4 with TRBJ2-7; 9 bases are a match to TRBD2. V trimming: 5 bases; J trimming: 4 bases; junction bases outside the gene matches: 6. The CDR3 extends over 14 amino acids. DNA of the CDR3: TGTGCCAGCAGTCGAGCGGGAGGCGCTTACGAGCAGTACTAC. Translating gives CASSRAGGAYEQYY.

V is TRBV12-3 or TRBV12-4 and J is TRBJ2-2; D may match TRBD1 or TRBD2 (5 bases each). The germline V and J ends were trimmed by 10 bases and 8 bases, with 23 bases remaining between them. This CDR3 region has 15 residues. The CDR3, as DNA: TGTGCCATCAGATTAGCTCTGGGGCGCGGGGGGGAGCTGTTTTTT. Translating it yields CAIRLALGRGGELFF.

The V call is TRBV28, the J call TRBJ1-2, with no clear D. The CDR3 covers 13 residues. Trimming stripped 2 bases from V and 6 bases from J, with 10 bases between. Germline CDR1 is MDHEN and CDR2 is SYDVKM. CDR3 sequence reads: CASSLVTDHGYTF. DNA for the CDR3: TGTGCCAGCAGTTTAGTCACAGACCATGGCTACACCTTC.

A word on this clonotype: At one boundary the junction diverges from the germline segment, which might be a read error. The chain has TRBV29-1 and TRBJ2-3, with a tentative D call TRBD1 (6 bases). CDR1 and CDR2 (germline): SQVTM, ANQGSEA. The CDR3 consists of 15 residues. This CDR3 is CSVARFGTSTDTHYF. CDR3 nucleotides: TGCAGCGTTGCCCGATTCGGGACAAGCACAGATACGCATTATTTT.

This clonotype showed up many times. The chain joins TRBV7-9 to TRBJ2-7, with TRBD1 matching over 7 bases. Germline loops: CDR1 SEHNR, CDR2 FQNEAQ (reference sequence). This CDR3 is built from 13 residues. V was pared by 5 bases and J by 6 bases, with 7 bases of the junction left unmatched. The DNA for the CDR3 is TGTGCCAGCAGCCCGGGGACAGCCGGCGAGCAGTACTTC. This encodes CASSPGTAGEQYF. Complete variable domain (other parts from reference TRBV7-9 and TRBJ2-7): DTGVSQNPRHKITKRGQNVTFRCDPISEHNRLYWYRQTLGQGPEFLTYFQNEAQLEKSRLLSDRFSAERPKGSFSTLEIQRTEQGDSAMYLCASSPGTAGEQYFGPGTRLTVT.

This chain joins TRBV11-2 and TRBJ2-1, with D tentatively TRBD2 (6 bases). The CDR3 is 13 amino acids. Germline V gene sequence: CDR1 SGHAT, CDR2 FQNNGV. CDR3 nucleotide sequence: TGTACTAGCAGTTCAGAATTATACAATGAGCAGTTCTTC. Its protein is CTSSSELYNEQFF.

Of note for this clonotype: One base away lies a much larger clone, so this may be a sequencing read error. Because it lacks the conserved phenylalanine or tryptophan at the end, this CDR3 is likely a read error. The chain carries TRBV28 and TRBJ1-1, with TRBD1 as a possible D gene (5 bases). The CDR3 extends over 12 amino acids. Looked up from germline, CDR1 is MDHEN and CDR2 is SYDVKM. V was trimmed by 6 bases and J by 10 bases, leaving 15 bases between them. CDR3 region: CASSGRGFVAFS. The CDR3 region has the DNA TGTGCCAGCAGCGGACGGGGGTTCGTAGCTTTCTCT.

On this clonotype: Given a much more abundant clone one base away, this may be a read error. The chain recombines TRBV30 with TRBJ1-6; weak D call: TRBD1 (5 bases). The CDR3 totals 13 residues. Trimming removed 3 bases at V and 10 bases at J, with 13 bases between. The germline V gene has CDR1 GTSNPN and CDR2 SVGIG (reference sequence). The CDR3 DNA follows: TGTGCCTGGAGCACGCGGGGGGTGTCACCCCTCCACTTT. It yields the protein CAWSTRGVSPLHF.

Note on this clonotype: At one of its ends the junction is not consistent with the germline gene, which may arise from a read error. The chain has TRBV11-3 and TRBJ2-1; D is ambiguous. Per the germline V gene, CDR1 is SGHNT and CDR2 is YENEEA. The length of the CDR3 is 14 residues. Here the CDR3 DNA reads TGTGCCAGCAGCTTATGCGTTTCGAACAATGAGCATTTCTTC. As protein: CASSLCVSNNEHFF.

This clonotype was seen a handful of times. At one end, the junction sequence differs from germline, possibly due to a read error. The rearrangement uses TRBV6-6 and TRBJ2-3; 7 nucleotides match TRBD1. This CDR3 region has 17 residues. Per germline, CDR1 MNHNY and CDR2 SVGAGI (reference sequence). This CDR3 is CTSNYSPGQAYTDTQYF. CDR3 DNA sequence: TGTACCAGCAATTATTCTCCCGGACAGGCGTACACAGATACGCAGTATTTT.

Note on this clonotype: At one end, the junction sequence differs from germline, possibly due to a read error. The gene calls are TRBV4-3 and TRBJ2-1; D is perhaps TRBD2 (6 bases). CDR3 size: 16 residues. CDR1 is LGHNA and CDR2 is YSLEER in the germline V gene. Written as DNA, the CDR3 is TGCGCCAGCAGGCAAGATATGAGCGGGTTTCATAATGAGCAGTTCTTC. It yields the protein CASRQDMSGFHNEQFF.

A word on this clonotype: No conserved phenylalanine or tryptophan ends this CDR3, so it is likely a read error. The chain has TRBV2 and TRBJ2-7; D not certain. CDR3 size: 14 residues. Germline CDR1 and CDR2: SNHLY and FYNNEI. CDR3 coding DNA: TGTGCCAACAGTGAAGGAATAAGGAGAGCTGAGCAGTACTTA. Translating it yields CANSEGIRRAEQYL.

This clonotype was seen only once. One junction end disagrees with the germline gene, perhaps due to a read error. The chain recombines TRBV6-2 or TRBV6-3 with TRBJ1-5; the D is unclear. The CDR3 has 18 residues. Germline CDR1 reads MNHEY; CDR2 reads SVGEGT. In DNA, the CDR3 is TGTGCCAGCAATTACTCGACGGAGGAGTGGGATAGCAATCAGCCCCAGGATTTT. Protein product: CASNYSTEEWDSNQPQDF.

CDR3: CAIIPGLAGGGEQFF. CDR3 DNA: TGTGCCATCATTCCGGGACTAGCGGGAGGCGGTGAGCAGTTCTTC. The V call is TRBV10-3, the J call TRBJ2-1, with 15 positions matching TRBD2. V shed 7 bases and J 9 bases; nucleotides not matched to a gene: 7. Germline V CDR1 and CDR2: ENHRY, SYGVKD. The CDR3 is 15 residues long.

This chain links TRBV29-1 with TRBJ1-1; TRBD1 matches at 7 bases. Germline CDR1 is SQVTM and CDR2 is ANQGSEA. The CDR3 sequence is 11 residues long. V shed 8 bases, J shed 11 bases, and the junction held 11 bases outside the gene matches. CDR3: CSFGACRGAFF. The CDR3 DNA reads TGCAGCTTTGGTGCTTGCAGGGGGGCTTTCTTT.

About this clonotype itself: The CDR3 end shows no conserved phenylalanine or tryptophan, and so a read error is likely. The V call is TRBV11-2, the J call TRBJ2-3; 10 bases match TRBD2. The CDR3 loop spans 18 amino acids. V dropped 3 bases and J dropped 4; count of bases not matched to a gene: 13. Germline V gene data show CDR1 as SGHAT and CDR2 as FQNNGV. The CDR3 reads CASSFLGLAGASPDTQYL. CDR3 nucleotide sequence: TGTGCCAGCAGCTTCTTGGGGCTAGCGGGAGCTAGCCCAGATACGCAGTATTTA.

Comment on this clonotype: At one of its ends the junction is not consistent with the germline gene, which may arise from a read error. The rearrangement links TRBV29-1 to TRBJ2-7; D tentatively fits TRBD1 or TRBD2 (5 bases each). CDR3 size: 16 residues. Germline lookup yields CDR1 SQVTM and CDR2 ANQGSEA. The CDR3 DNA reads as TGCAGTGCCATGACATCTGGGACCGGCACCCCCTACGTGCAGTACTTC. It is translated as CSAMTSGTGTPYVQYF.

The count of this clonotype is one. The V call is TRBV4-2, the J call TRBJ2-7, with D possibly TRBD2 on 6 matching bases. This CDR3 is 15 amino acids long. CDR1 is LGHNA, CDR2 YNFKEQ, per germline. The germline V and J ends were trimmed by 0 bases and 5 bases, with 14 bases remaining between them. DNA of the CDR3: TGTGCCAGCAGCCAAGATAGCGGTAAGGACAACGAGCAGTACTTC. Its protein product is CASSQDSGKDNEQYF.

With respect to this clonotype: At one boundary the junction diverges from the germline segment, which might be a read error. The genes are TRBV11-3 and TRBJ2-3; 8 nucleotides align to TRBD1. From germline, CDR1 is SGHNT and CDR2 YENEEA. The CDR3 contains 16 residues. The CDR3 DNA reads as TGTACCAGCAGCCCCCGACAGGGGTCAAGCACAGATACGCAGTTTTTT. Translation gives CTSSPRQGSSTDTQFF.

Worth noting for this clonotype: It is likely a read error, because the conserved phenylalanine at the end of the CDR3 is missing. The J gene is TRBJ2-1, the V gene TRBV28; D may be TRBD1 (6 bases). CDR1 MDHEN and CDR2 SYDVKM come from the germline V gene. The CDR3 contains 15 residues. The CDR3 DNA sequence: TGTACCAGCAGCATTTATCAGGGGTCCTACAATGAGCAGTTCCTC. This gives the protein CTSSIYQGSYNEQFL.

This clonotype has a count of ten or more. The rearrangement links TRBV2 to TRBJ2-7; D uncertain. V lost 0 bases and J 7 bases, leaving 4 bases between the germline ends. Germline loops: CDR1 SNHLY, CDR2 FYNNEI. CDR3 length: 11 amino acids. The CDR3 here is CASSEAGEQYF. DNA for the CDR3: TGTGCCAGCAGTGAAGCGGGTGAGCAGTACTTC. The full variable domain, with the rest looked up from reference TRBV2 and TRBJ2-7, is EPEVTQTPSHQVTQMGQEVILRCVPISNHLYFYWYRQILGQKVEFLVSFYNNEISEKSEIFDDQFSVERPDGSNFTLKIRSTKLEDSAMYFCASSEAGEQYFGPGTRLTVT.